This TCR beta chain was found in a study of radiation and T cells in renal cell carcinoma (dated by TCRdb to 2018 to 2021). Context from the whole study: The samples were drawn from a clinical trial, where primary renal cell carcinomas were treated with 15 Gy of stereotactic body radiation therapy and then removed by nephrectomy 4 weeks afterward. In total, approximately 53 samples underwent TCR beta sequencing: some 25 tumors plus 27 peripheral blood samples. A total of approximately 4 million unique CDR3 nucleotide sequences, encoding fewer than 3,000,000 unique CDR3 amino acid sequences, were found across all 50 or so samples. On the study overall, not on this receptor specifically: Because pretreatment tumor biopsies were not available, the study could not determine whether clonotypes were already present within the tumor at baseline. An increase in top tumor clonotypes in blood was observed from baseline to 2 weeks post-radiation, followed by contraction by 4 weeks, which was taken to suggest transient expansion of tumor-resident clones. Tracking of blood repertoire dynamics stopped at less than five weeks after treatment, with no follow-up past that point. Effects of radiation dose or scheduling on the TCR repertoire could not be addressed with the single-armed trial design.

The germline V gene provides CDR1 MDHEN and CDR2 SYDVKM. V sheds 3 bases and J sheds 5 bases, leaving 10 bases between their ends. The CDR3 holds 13 amino acids from the cysteine to the phenylalanine. Solely the CDR3 DNA is kept, with 39 bases framed from the first base. To note about this clone: Its antigen remains unidentified. Base quality data are lacking; no much larger clone is found one base away.

Following the manufacturer's recommendations, the immunoSEQ kit was used to generate TCR beta libraries from genomic DNA. To prepare libraries, a first multiplex PCR with proprietary primers was run, followed by a second PCR that added unique barcodes, and a bead cleanup was done after each round. Each sample batch included a kit-provided positive control reaction and a negative control reaction. The final libraries underwent checking on an Agilent 4200 TapeStation D1000 ScreenTape, volumetric pooling, and quantification by qPCR. Sequencing ran on an Illumina NextSeq500 with a MidOutput 150-cycle cartridge, using 156 Read1 and 15 Index1 cycles with kit custom primers. The pooled library was loaded at 0.9 to 1 pM with a roughly 20% PhiX control spike-in. The authors' analysis ran thus. Vendor-processed data were analyzed in R, with a clonotype defined as all T cells sharing the same CDR3 nucleotide sequence. In the clone abundance analyses, frequencies in each sample were normalized to that sample's 10,000 most abundant clones. Public T cell clones, which averaged fewer than five per sample, were removed prior to analysis. A difference in abundance of at least 32-fold between compartments was used to define tumor-enriched and baseline blood-enriched clonotypes. A beta-binomial differential abundance model was used to identify clonotypes that expanded or contracted between blood time points. Tumor-blood repertoire similarity was measured with the Baroni-Urbani and Buser coefficient, and group comparisons used two-tailed Wilcoxon tests in R. The table was pulled from immuneACCESS by TCRdb, which kept in-frame rearrangements only. Such tables lose some clones; where checked, under half of the loss comes from unresolved V genes, and the rest has no known cause. That table gives V, J and clone size, and the DNA gave D and trimming. The sample data list 70,000 or so clones, and more than 75% of these were observed just once. The ten most abundant clones make up approximately 6.4% of the sample.

Taken with the paper, the label for time point translates to: blood 2 weeks post-SBRT. In the paper's terms, the treatment or condition label means: 15 Gy SBRT to primary tumor, nephrectomy 4 weeks later. Serial peripheral blood from radiation-treated patients was sampled at baseline, 2 weeks and 4 weeks after SBRT to track tumor-enriched clonotypes. Renal cell carcinoma with clear cell pathology was present in all patients. Genomic DNA for TCR sequencing was prepared using the QIAamp DNA Blood Mini Kit (Qiagen). The analyses included only samples that passed all quality control checks. In this chain, TRBV28 is recombined with TRBJ2-5, with no reliable assignment of the D segment. The sequence was collected from a man aged 60-69 years with renal cell carcinoma. The source material was blood, sampled from a patient whose treatment included radiotherapy and nephrectomy. The sequence in DNA is TGTGCCAGCAGTTTGCCAGGTGACGAGACCCAGTACTTC. The resulting protein is CASSLPGDETQYF.